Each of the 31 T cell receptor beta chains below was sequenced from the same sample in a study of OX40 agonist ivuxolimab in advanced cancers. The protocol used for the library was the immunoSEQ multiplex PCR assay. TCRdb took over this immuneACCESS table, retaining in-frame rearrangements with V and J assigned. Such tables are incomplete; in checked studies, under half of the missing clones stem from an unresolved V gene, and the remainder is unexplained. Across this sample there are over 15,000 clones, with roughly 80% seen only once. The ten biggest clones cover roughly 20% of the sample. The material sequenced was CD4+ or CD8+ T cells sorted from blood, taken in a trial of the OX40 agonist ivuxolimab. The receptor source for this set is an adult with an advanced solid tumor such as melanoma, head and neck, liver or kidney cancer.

The CDR3 here is CASRTDRDRVSNEQFF. The CDR3 DNA sequence: TGTGCCAGCAGGACTGACCGGGACAGGGTAAGCAATGAGCAGTTCTTC. The chain links TRBV5-6 to TRBJ2-1; 9 nucleotides align to TRBD1. Trimming removed 5 bases from V and 6 bases from J; junction bases left unmatched: 12. This CDR3 is built from 16 residues. Germline CDR1 is SGHDT and CDR2 is YYEEEE.

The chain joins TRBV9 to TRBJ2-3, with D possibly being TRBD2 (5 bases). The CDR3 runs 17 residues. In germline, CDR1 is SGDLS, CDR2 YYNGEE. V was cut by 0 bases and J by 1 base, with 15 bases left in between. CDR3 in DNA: TGTGCCAGCAGCGTAGGAGCGGCAGGCTGGGGCACAGATACGCAGTATTTT. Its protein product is CASSVGAAGWGTDTQYF.

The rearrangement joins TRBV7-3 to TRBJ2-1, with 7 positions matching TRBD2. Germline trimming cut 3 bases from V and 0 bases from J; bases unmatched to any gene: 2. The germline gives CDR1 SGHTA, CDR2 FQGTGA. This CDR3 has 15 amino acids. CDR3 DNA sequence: TGTGCCAGCAGCTTTGAGCGGGGCTCCTACAATGAGCAGTTCTTC. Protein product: CASSFERGSYNEQFF.

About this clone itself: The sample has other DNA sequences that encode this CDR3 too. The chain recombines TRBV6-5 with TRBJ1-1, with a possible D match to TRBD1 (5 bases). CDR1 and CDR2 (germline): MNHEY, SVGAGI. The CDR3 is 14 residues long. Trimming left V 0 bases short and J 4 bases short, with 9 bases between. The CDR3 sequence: CASSYSSGGTEAFF. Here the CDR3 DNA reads TGTGCCAGCAGTTACTCGAGCGGGGGCACTGAAGCTTTCTTT.

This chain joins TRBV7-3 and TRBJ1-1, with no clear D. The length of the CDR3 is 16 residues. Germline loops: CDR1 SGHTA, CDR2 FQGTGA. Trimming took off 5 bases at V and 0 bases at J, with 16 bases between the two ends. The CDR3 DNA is TGTGCCAGCAGCCCCGGGCCCCTGGGGATGAACACTGAAGCTTTCTTT. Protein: CASSPGPLGMNTEAFF.

The DNA of the CDR3 is TGTGCCAGCAGCTTAGCGCTAGGAGACAGGAGAGACACAGATACGCAGTATTTT. As protein: CASSLALGDRRDTDTQYF. The chain joins TRBV7-9 to TRBJ2-3; tentative D call: TRBD1 (6 bases). V gave up 0 bases and J gave up 2 bases, with 18 bases separating them. This CDR3 contains 18 residues. Germline V CDR1 and CDR2: SEHNR, FQNEAQ (reference sequence). Based on the CDR3 plus reference TRBV7-9 and TRBJ2-3, the full variable domain is DTGVSQNPRHKITKRGQNVTFRCDPISEHNRLYWYRQTLGQGPEFLTYFQNEAQLEKSRLLSDRFSAERPKGSFSTLEIQRTEQGDSAMYLCASSLALGDRRDTDTQYFGPGTRLTVL.

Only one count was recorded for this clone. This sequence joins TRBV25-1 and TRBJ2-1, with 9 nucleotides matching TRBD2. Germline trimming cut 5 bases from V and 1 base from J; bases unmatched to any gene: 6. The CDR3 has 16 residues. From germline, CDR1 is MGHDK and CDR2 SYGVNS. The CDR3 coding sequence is TGTGCCAGCAGTCGCGTGGCGGGAGGGTCCTACAATGAGCAGTTCTTC. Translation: CASSRVAGGSYNEQFF. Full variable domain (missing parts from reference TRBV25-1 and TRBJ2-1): EADIYQTPRYLVIGTGKKITLECSQTMGHDKMYWYQQDPGMELHLIHYSYGVNSTEKGDLSSESTVSRIRTEHFPLTLESARPSHTSQYLCASSRVAGGSYNEQFFGPGTRLTVL.

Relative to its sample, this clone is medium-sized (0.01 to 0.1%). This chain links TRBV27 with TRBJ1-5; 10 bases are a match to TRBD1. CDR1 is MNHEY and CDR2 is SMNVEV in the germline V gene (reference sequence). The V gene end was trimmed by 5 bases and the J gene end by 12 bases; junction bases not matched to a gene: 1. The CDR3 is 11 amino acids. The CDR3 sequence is CASSGQGGQHF. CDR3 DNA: TGTGCCAGCAGTGGACAGGGGGGCCAGCATTTT.

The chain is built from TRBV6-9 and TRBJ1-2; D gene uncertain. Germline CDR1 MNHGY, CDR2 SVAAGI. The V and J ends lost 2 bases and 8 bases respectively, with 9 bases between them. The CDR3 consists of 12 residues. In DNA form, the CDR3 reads TGTGCCAGCAGTTATGACGAACGCGGCTACACCTTC. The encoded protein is CASSYDERGYTF.

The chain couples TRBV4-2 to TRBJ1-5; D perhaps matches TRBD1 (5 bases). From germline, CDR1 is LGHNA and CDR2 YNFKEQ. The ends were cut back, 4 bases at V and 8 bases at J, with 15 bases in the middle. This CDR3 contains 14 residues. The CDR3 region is CASSREGVIEPQHF. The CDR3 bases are TGTGCCAGCAGCCGAGAAGGGGTTATCGAGCCCCAGCATTTT.

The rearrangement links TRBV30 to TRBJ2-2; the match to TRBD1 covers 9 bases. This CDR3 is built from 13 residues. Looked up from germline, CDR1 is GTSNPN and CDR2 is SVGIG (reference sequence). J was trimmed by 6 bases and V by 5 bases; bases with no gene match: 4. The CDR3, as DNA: TGTGCCTGGTTCACAGGGGGCTCCGGGGAGCTGTTTTTT. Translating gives CAWFTGGSGELFF.

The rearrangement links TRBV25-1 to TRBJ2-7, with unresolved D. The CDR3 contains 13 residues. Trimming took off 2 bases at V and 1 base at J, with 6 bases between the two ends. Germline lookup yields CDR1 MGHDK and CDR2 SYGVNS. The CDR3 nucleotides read TGTGCCAGCAGTGAAGGTCTGTCCTACGAGCAGTACTTC. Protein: CASSEGLSYEQYF.

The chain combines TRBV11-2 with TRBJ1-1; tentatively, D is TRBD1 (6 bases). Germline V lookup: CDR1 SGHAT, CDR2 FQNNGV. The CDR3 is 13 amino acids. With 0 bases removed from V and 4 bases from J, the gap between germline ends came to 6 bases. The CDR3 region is CASSLEQGTEAFF. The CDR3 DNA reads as TGTGCCAGCAGCTTAGAACAGGGCACTGAAGCTTTCTTT.

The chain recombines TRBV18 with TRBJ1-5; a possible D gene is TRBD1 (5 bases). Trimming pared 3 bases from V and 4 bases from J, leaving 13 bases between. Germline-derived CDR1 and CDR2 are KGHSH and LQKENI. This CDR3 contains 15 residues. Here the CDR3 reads CASSPPGQPNQPQHF. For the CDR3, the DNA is TGTGCCAGCTCACCGCCGGGGCAGCCGAATCAGCCCCAGCATTTT. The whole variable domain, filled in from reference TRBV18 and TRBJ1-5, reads NAGVMQNPRHLVRRRGQEARLRCSPMKGHSHVYWYRQLPEEGLKFMVYLQKENIIDESGMPKERFSAEFPKEGPSILRIQQVVRGDSAAYFCASSPPGQPNQPQHFGDGTRLSIL.

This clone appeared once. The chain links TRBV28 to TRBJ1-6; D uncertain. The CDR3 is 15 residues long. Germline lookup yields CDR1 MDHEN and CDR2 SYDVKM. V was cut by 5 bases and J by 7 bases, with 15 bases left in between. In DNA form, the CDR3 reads TGTGCCAGCAGTCCCGGACCTACGGGGAATTCACCCCTCCACTTT. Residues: CASSPGPTGNSPLHF.

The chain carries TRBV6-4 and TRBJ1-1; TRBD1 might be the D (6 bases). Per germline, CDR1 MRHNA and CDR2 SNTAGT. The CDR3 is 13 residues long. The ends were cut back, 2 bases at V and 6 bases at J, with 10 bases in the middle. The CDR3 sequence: CASSDGTKAEAFF. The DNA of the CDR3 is TGTGCCAGCAGTGACGGGACAAAAGCTGAAGCTTTCTTT.

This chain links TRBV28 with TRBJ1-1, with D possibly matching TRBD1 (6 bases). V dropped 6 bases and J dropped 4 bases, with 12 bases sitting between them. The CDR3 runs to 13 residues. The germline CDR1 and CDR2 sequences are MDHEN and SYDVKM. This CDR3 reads CASRYGGGTEAFF. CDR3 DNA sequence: TGTGCCAGCAGATACGGAGGGGGCACTGAAGCTTTCTTT.

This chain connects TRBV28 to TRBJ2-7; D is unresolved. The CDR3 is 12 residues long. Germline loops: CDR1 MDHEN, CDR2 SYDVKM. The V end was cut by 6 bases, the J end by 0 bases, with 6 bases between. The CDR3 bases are TGTGCCAGCAGAGAGTTCTCCTACGAGCAGTACTTC. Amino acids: CASREFSYEQYF.

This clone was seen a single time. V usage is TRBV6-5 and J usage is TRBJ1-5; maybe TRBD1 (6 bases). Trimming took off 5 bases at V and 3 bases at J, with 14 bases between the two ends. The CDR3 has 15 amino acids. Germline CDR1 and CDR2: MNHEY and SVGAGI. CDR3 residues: CASSRDDRNNQPQHF. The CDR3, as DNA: TGTGCCAGCAGTAGAGATGACAGGAACAATCAGCCCCAGCATTTT.

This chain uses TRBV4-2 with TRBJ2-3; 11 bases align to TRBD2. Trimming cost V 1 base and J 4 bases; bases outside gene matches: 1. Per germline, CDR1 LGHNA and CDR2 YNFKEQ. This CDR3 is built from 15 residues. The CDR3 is CASSQGLAGPDTQYF. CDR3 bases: TGTGCCAGCAGCCAAGGACTAGCGGGGCCAGATACGCAGTATTTT.

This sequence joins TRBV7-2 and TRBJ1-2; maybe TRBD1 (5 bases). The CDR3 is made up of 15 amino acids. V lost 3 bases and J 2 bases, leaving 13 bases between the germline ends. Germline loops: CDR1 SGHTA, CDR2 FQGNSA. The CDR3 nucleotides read TGTGCCAGCAGCTTCGGGGGAGGGCAGAACTATGGCTACACCTTC. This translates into CASSFGGGQNYGYTF. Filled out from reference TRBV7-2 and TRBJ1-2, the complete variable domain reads GAGVSQSPSNKVTEKGKDVELRCDPISGHTALYWYRQSLGQGLEFLIYFQGNSAPDKSGLPSDRFSAERTGGSVSTLTIQRTQQEDSAVYLCASSFGGGQNYGYTFGSGTRLTVV.

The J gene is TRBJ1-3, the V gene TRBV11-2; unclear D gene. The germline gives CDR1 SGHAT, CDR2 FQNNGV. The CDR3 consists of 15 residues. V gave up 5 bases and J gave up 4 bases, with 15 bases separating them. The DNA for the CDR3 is TGTGCCAGCAGCCCCCTCGGGCCCGGGGGAAACACCATATATTTT. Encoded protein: CASSPLGPGGNTIYF.

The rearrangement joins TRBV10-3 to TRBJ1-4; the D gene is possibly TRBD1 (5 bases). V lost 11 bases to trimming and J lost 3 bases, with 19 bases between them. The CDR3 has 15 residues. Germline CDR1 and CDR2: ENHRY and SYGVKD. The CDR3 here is CALVPLEGPNEKLFF. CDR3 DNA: TGTGCCCTCGTGCCTTTGGAGGGGCCTAATGAAAAACTGTTTTTT.

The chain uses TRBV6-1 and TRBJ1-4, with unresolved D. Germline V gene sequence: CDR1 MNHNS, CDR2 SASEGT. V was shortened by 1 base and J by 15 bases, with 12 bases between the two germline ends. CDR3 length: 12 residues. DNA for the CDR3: TGTGCCAGCAGTGAAGTGGTTTTTAAGGTGTTTTTT. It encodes CASSEVVFKVFF.

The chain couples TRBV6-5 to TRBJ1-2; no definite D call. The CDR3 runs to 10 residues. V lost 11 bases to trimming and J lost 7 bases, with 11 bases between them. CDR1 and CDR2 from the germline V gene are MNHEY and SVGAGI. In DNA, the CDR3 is TGTGCCGCCTGGTCGGCTGGCTACACCTTC. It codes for CAAWSAGYTF.

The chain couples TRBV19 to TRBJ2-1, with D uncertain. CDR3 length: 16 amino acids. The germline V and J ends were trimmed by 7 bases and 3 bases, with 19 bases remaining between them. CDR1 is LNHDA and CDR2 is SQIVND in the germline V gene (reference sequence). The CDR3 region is CASTDEPEVRYNEQFF. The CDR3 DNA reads TGTGCCAGTACCGATGAACCCGAGGTCCGCTACAATGAGCAGTTCTTC. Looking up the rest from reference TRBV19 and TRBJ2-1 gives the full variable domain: DGGITQSPKYLFRKEGQNVTLSCEQNLNHDAMYWYRQDPGQGLRLIYYSQIVNDFQKGDIAEGYSVSREKKESFPLTVTSAQKNPTAFYLCASTDEPEVRYNEQFFGPGTRLTVL.

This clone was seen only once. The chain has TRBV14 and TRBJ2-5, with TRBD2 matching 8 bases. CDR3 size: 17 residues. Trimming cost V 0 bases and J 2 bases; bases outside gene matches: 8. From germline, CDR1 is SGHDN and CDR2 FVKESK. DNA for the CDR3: TGTGCCAGCAGCCAAGATAGGCTAGCGGGCCTTCAAGAGACCCAGTACTTC. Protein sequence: CASSQDRLAGLQETQYF. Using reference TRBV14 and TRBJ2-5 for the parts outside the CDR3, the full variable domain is EAGVTQFPSHSVIEKGQTVTLRCDPISGHDNLYWYRRVMGKEIKFLLHFVKESKQDESGMPNNRFLAERTGGTYSTLKVQPAELEDSGVYFCASSQDRLAGLQETQYFGPGTRLLVL.

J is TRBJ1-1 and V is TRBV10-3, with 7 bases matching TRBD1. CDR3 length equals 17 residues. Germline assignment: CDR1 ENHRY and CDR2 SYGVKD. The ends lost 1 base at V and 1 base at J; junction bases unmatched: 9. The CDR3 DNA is TGTGCCATCAGTGAGTTGAGGACCGGGACAGCGAACACTGAAGCTTTCTTT. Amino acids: CAISELRTGTANTEAFF.

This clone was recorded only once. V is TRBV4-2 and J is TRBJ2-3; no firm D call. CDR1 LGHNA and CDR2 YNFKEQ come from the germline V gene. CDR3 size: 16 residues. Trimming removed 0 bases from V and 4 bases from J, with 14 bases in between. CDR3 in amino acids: CASSQDQGSVADTQYF. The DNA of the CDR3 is TGTGCCAGCAGCCAAGACCAAGGGTCTGTGGCAGATACGCAGTATTTT.

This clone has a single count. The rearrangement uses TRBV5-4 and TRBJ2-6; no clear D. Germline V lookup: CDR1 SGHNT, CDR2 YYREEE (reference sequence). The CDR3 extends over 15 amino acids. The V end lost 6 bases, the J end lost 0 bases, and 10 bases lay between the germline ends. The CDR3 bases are TGTGCCAGCACCCTGTGGGGCTCTGGGGCCAACGTCCTGACTTTC. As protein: CASTLWGSGANVLTF.

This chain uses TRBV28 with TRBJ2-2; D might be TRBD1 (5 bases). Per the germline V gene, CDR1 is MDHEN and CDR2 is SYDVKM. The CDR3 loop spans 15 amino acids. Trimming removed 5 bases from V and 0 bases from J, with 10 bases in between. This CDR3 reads CASSHETANTGELFF. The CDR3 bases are TGTGCCAGCAGTCACGAGACAGCGAACACCGGGGAGCTGTTTTTT.